These T cell receptor beta chains were read from a single sample in a study of blood T cell repertoires in COVID-19. Sequenced by immunoSEQ multiplex PCR; TCRdb stores in-frame clones only, minus some. The table lists 150,000 or so clones, approximately 91% of them singletons. Sequences were obtained from peripheral blood. The receptors derive from a human donor in a cohort sampled during active COVID-19. CDR3s include the opening cysteine and the closing phenylalanine or tryptophan. Fields, in order: CDR3 protein, CDR3 DNA, J gene, D gene, clone size, V gene. The D gene is left open where the match is weak. Not every row has a clone size; where given, it reads once, few, many or a size class.

CDR3aa: CASSEGVNYGYTF; CDR3nt: TGTGCCAGCAGTGAAGGAGTGAACTATGGCTACACCTTC; j_gene: TRBJ1-2; d_gene: -; abundance: -; v_gene: TRBV2
CDR3aa: CASSYGTDYGYTF; CDR3nt: TGTGCCAGCAGTTACGGGACAGACTATGGCTACACCTTC; j_gene: TRBJ1-2; d_gene: TRBD1; abundance: -; v_gene: TRBV27
CDR3aa: CSGAVGVNTEAFF; CDR3nt: TGCAGCGGCGCGGTCGGGGTGAACACTGAAGCTTTCTTT; j_gene: TRBJ1-1; d_gene: -; abundance: once; v_gene: TRBV29-1
CDR3aa: CASTRTVMNTEAFF; CDR3nt: TGTGCCAGCACCCGGACTGTGATGAACACTGAAGCTTTCTTT; j_gene: TRBJ1-1; d_gene: -; abundance: -; v_gene: TRBV25-1
CDR3aa: CASSPQREGGYEQYF; CDR3nt: TGTGCCAGCAGCCCCCAGCGGGAGGGAGGGTACGAGCAGTACTTC; j_gene: TRBJ2-7; d_gene: TRBD2; abundance: -; v_gene: TRBV5-4
CDR3aa: CASSSSGPYEQYF; CDR3nt: TGTGCCAGCAGTTCTAGCGGTCCCTACGAGCAGTACTTC; j_gene: TRBJ2-7; d_gene: TRBD2; abundance: -; v_gene: TRBV28
CDR3aa: CASSLARLAGVGDTQYF; CDR3nt: TGTGCCAGCAGCTTGGCCCGACTAGCGGGAGTGGGGGATACGCAGTATTTT; j_gene: TRBJ2-3; d_gene: TRBD2; abundance: -; v_gene: TRBV7-6
CDR3aa: CSARGGTEAFF; CDR3nt: TGCAGTGCTAGGGGGGGCACTGAAGCTTTCTTT; j_gene: TRBJ1-1; d_gene: -; abundance: -; v_gene: TRBV20-1
CDR3aa: CASSYLTLNQPQHF; CDR3nt: TGTGCCAGCAGTTACCTGACACTCAATCAGCCCCAGCATTTT; j_gene: TRBJ1-5; d_gene: -; abundance: -; v_gene: TRBV6-6
CDR3aa: CASSQDRGLSYNEQFF; CDR3nt: TGTGCCAGCAGCCAAGATCGGGGGTTATCCTACAATGAGCAGTTCTTC; j_gene: TRBJ2-1; d_gene: -; abundance: -; v_gene: TRBV4-2
CDR3aa: CASSPIGQGNTGELFF; CDR3nt: TGTGCCAGCAGCCCCATCGGACAGGGGAACACCGGGGAGCTGTTTTTT; j_gene: TRBJ2-2; d_gene: TRBD1; abundance: -; v_gene: TRBV4-2
CDR3aa: CASGPTDRGFSGANVLTF; CDR3nt: TGTGCCAGCGGACCTACGGACAGGGGGTTCTCTGGGGCCAACGTCCTGACTTTC; j_gene: TRBJ2-6; d_gene: TRBD1; abundance: -; v_gene: TRBV19
CDR3aa: CASSYAPGQVNNEQFF; CDR3nt: TGTGCCAGCAGCTATGCACCGGGACAGGTAAACAATGAGCAGTTCTTC; j_gene: TRBJ2-1; d_gene: TRBD1; abundance: -; v_gene: TRBV5-6
CDR3aa: CASSLRTGEGTGELFF; CDR3nt: TGTGCCAGCAGCCTACGGACAGGGGAAGGCACCGGGGAGCTGTTTTTT; j_gene: TRBJ2-2; d_gene: TRBD1; abundance: -; v_gene: TRBV9
CDR3aa: CASQRSGTGIQETQYF; CDR3nt: TGTGCCAGTCAAAGGAGTGGGACAGGCATACAAGAGACCCAGTACTTC; j_gene: TRBJ2-5; d_gene: TRBD1; abundance: -; v_gene: TRBV2
CDR3aa: CASSQAQSGETQYF; CDR3nt: TGCGCCAGCAGCCAGGCCCAATCAGGGGAGACCCAGTACTTC; j_gene: TRBJ2-5; d_gene: -; abundance: -; v_gene: TRBV5-1
CDR3aa: CASGAPSTDTQYF; CDR3nt: TGCGCCAGCGGAGCGCCCAGCACAGATACGCAGTATTTT; j_gene: TRBJ2-3; d_gene: -; abundance: -; v_gene: TRBV5-1
CDR3aa: CASSYTPADTQYF; CDR3nt: TGTGCCAGCAGTTACACCCCCGCGGATACGCAGTATTTT; j_gene: TRBJ2-3; d_gene: -; abundance: once; v_gene: TRBV6-2/TRBV6-3
CDR3aa: CASSLTSESSYEQYF; CDR3nt: TGTGCCAGCAGCTTGACTAGCGAGAGCTCCTACGAGCAGTACTTC; j_gene: TRBJ2-7; d_gene: TRBD2; abundance: -; v_gene: TRBV11-2
CDR3aa: CASSSRTASDEKLFF; CDR3nt: TGCGCCAGCAGCTCCAGGACAGCTTCAGATGAAAAACTGTTTTTT; j_gene: TRBJ1-4; d_gene: -; abundance: once; v_gene: TRBV5-1
CDR3aa: CASSLGGNGEKLFF; CDR3nt: TGTGCCAGCAGCTTGGGAGGGAACGGAGAAAAACTGTTTTTT; j_gene: TRBJ1-4; d_gene: -; abundance: few; v_gene: TRBV7-2
CDR3aa: CASRSRASNSPLHF; CDR3nt: TGTGCCAGCAGGTCCAGGGCCAGCAATTCACCCCTCCACTTT; j_gene: TRBJ1-6; d_gene: -; abundance: -; v_gene: TRBV2
CDR3aa: CASSQGTGTGSYEQYF; CDR3nt: TGTGCCAGCTCACAAGGAACCGGGACAGGGAGCTACGAGCAGTACTTC; j_gene: TRBJ2-7; d_gene: TRBD1; abundance: -; v_gene: TRBV18
CDR3aa: CSVEGGATYEQYF; CDR3nt: TGCAGCGTTGAGGGGGGAGCTACCTACGAGCAGTACTTC; j_gene: TRBJ2-7; d_gene: -; abundance: -; v_gene: TRBV29-1
CDR3aa: CASSLATSGAQYF; CDR3nt: TGTGCCAGCAGCTTAGCGACTAGCGGGGCTCAGTACTTC; j_gene: TRBJ2-4; d_gene: TRBD2; abundance: -; v_gene: TRBV11-3
CDR3aa: CASSLNLTGLREKLFF; CDR3nt: TGCGCCAGCAGTCTTAACCTGACAGGTCTTCGGGAAAAACTGTTTTTT; j_gene: TRBJ1-4; d_gene: -; abundance: -; v_gene: TRBV23-1
CDR3aa: CASSPGTGANSPLHF; CDR3nt: TGTGCCAGCTCACCAGGGACAGGGGCAAATTCACCCCTCCACTTT; j_gene: TRBJ1-6; d_gene: TRBD1; abundance: -; v_gene: TRBV18
CDR3aa: CASRPGGEYQPQHF; CDR3nt: TGTGCCAGCAGGCCAGGGGGCGAGTATCAGCCCCAGCATTTT; j_gene: TRBJ1-5; d_gene: TRBD1; abundance: few; v_gene: TRBV2
CDR3aa: CASSLPARKFYGYTF; CDR3nt: TGTGCCAGCAGTTTACCCGCCAGGAAATTCTATGGCTACACCTTC; j_gene: TRBJ1-2; d_gene: -; abundance: -; v_gene: TRBV28
CDR3aa: CASSYLPRTGVDQPQHF; CDR3nt: TGTGCCAGCAGTTATCTCCCGAGGACAGGGGTTGATCAGCCCCAGCATTTT; j_gene: TRBJ1-5; d_gene: TRBD1; abundance: few; v_gene: TRBV6-2/TRBV6-3
CDR3aa: CASSLDGDVRYEQYF; CDR3nt: TGTGCCAGCAGCTTAGATGGCGATGTCAGGTACGAGCAGTACTTC; j_gene: TRBJ2-7; d_gene: -; abundance: -; v_gene: TRBV7-2
CDR3aa: CASSLPGTSGRDEQFF; CDR3nt: TGTGCCAGCAGTTTACCCGGGACTAGCGGGAGAGATGAGCAGTTCTTC; j_gene: TRBJ2-1; d_gene: TRBD2; abundance: -; v_gene: TRBV28
CDR3aa: CAISEQTGTGHGYTF; CDR3nt: TGTGCCATCAGTGAGCAAACCGGGACAGGGCATGGCTACACCTTC; j_gene: TRBJ1-2; d_gene: TRBD1; abundance: few; v_gene: TRBV10-3
CDR3aa: CASSQLPRGGNNEQFF; CDR3nt: TGTGCCAGCAGCCAACTGCCTCGCGGGGGGAACAATGAGCAGTTCTTC; j_gene: TRBJ2-1; d_gene: TRBD2; abundance: -; v_gene: TRBV3-1/TRBV3-2
CDR3aa: CASSPQGTTEAFF; CDR3nt: TGTGCCAGCAGTCCCCAGGGGACCACTGAAGCTTTCTTT; j_gene: TRBJ1-1; d_gene: -; abundance: few; v_gene: TRBV14
CDR3aa: CASSLARTGEAFF; CDR3nt: TGTGCCAGCAGCTTAGCGAGGACAGGGGAGGCTTTCTTT; j_gene: TRBJ1-1; d_gene: TRBD1; abundance: -; v_gene: TRBV7-2
CDR3aa: CATSRRLGASENEQFF; CDR3nt: TGTGCCACCAGCAGACGATTAGGGGCGTCGGAAAATGAGCAGTTCTTC; j_gene: TRBJ2-1; d_gene: -; abundance: once; v_gene: TRBV15
CDR3aa: CASSAQGQTMNTEAFF; CDR3nt: TGCGCCAGCAGCGCCCAAGGACAGACAATGAACACTGAAGCTTTCTTT; j_gene: TRBJ1-1; d_gene: -; abundance: -; v_gene: TRBV4-3
CDR3aa: CASSLARDRLLEQFF; CDR3nt: TGTGCCAGCAGCTTAGCCCGGGACAGACTCCTGGAGCAGTTCTTC; j_gene: TRBJ2-1; d_gene: TRBD1; abundance: -; v_gene: TRBV11-2
CDR3aa: CASSLSGTGTEKLFF; CDR3nt: TGTGCCAGCAGCTTATCCGGGACAGGGACGGAAAAACTGTTTTTT; j_gene: TRBJ1-4; d_gene: TRBD1; abundance: -; v_gene: TRBV7-3
CDR3aa: CASNAGGSEQFF; CDR3nt: TGTGCCAGCAATGCAGGGGGTAGTGAGCAGTTCTTC; j_gene: TRBJ2-1; d_gene: TRBD1; abundance: -; v_gene: TRBV6-6
CDR3aa: CASSSLGGALDTQYF; CDR3nt: TGTGCCAGCAGCTCGCTGGGGGGGGCTCTAGATACGCAGTATTTT; j_gene: TRBJ2-3; d_gene: -; abundance: -; v_gene: TRBV7-6
CDR3aa: CASRRRGPSGTGELFF; CDR3nt: TGTGCCAGCAGGCGCAGGGGGCCCTCCGGCACCGGGGAGCTGTTTTTT; j_gene: TRBJ2-2; d_gene: TRBD1; abundance: -; v_gene: TRBV7-2
CDR3aa: CASSLTARGMRTQYF; CDR3nt: TGTGCCAGCAGTTTAACGGCTAGGGGGATGAGGACCCAGTACTTC; j_gene: TRBJ2-5; d_gene: -; abundance: -; v_gene: TRBV28
CDR3aa: CASSLAQGSGANVLTF; CDR3nt: TGCGCCAGCAGCTTGGCACAGGGGTCTGGGGCCAACGTCCTGACTTTC; j_gene: TRBJ2-6; d_gene: TRBD1; abundance: -; v_gene: TRBV5-1
CDR3aa: CASSPGQGTYEQYF; CDR3nt: TGTGCCAGCAGCCCGGGACAGGGGACCTACGAGCAGTACTTC; j_gene: TRBJ2-7; d_gene: TRBD1; abundance: -; v_gene: TRBV3-1/TRBV3-2